One and the same sample provided the 17 T cell receptor beta chains below, sequenced in a study of CD8 T cells in ankylosing spondylitis. No antigen has been identified for these receptors. Findings of the study overall: Typical of ankylosing spondylitis blood, it appeared, was a TCR beta motif of under 10 highly homologous variants.

TCRdb processed the 5' RACE reads anew with MiXCR; each CDR3 protein has one entry. This table holds 500,000 or so distinct CDR3 sequences, about 5% found once. Sequencing was done on a sample of blood, either unsorted or a sorted T cell fraction (not recorded which). The receptors were gathered from a male donor with ankylosing spondylitis.

A remark on this clonotype: A read error may be the cause here, since a much bigger clone is one base away. The chain joins TRBV29-1 to TRBJ2-3; 8 nucleotides match TRBD1. From germline, CDR1 is SQVTM and CDR2 ANQGSEA. CDR3 length: 14 amino acids. CDR3 sequence (DNA): TGCAGCGTTCGGGCAGGGGGCAGCAGAGATACGCAGTATTTT. Translating it yields CSVRAGGSRDTQYF.

This clonotype was detected many times. The V gene is TRBV4-1, the J gene TRBJ2-1; D may be TRBD1 (5 bases). The germline CDR1 and CDR2 sequences are MGHRA and YSYEKL. Trimming removed 3 bases from V and 2 bases from J, with 17 bases in between. This CDR3 has 17 residues. The CDR3 is CASSQSRWGGTYNEQFF. CDR3 DNA: TGCGCCAGCAGCCAGTCCAGGTGGGGCGGAACCTACAATGAGCAGTTCTTC.

This clonotype was counted ten times or more. The chain employs TRBV5-6 and TRBJ1-2, with 9 bases matching TRBD1. The germline V gene has CDR1 SGHDT and CDR2 YYEEEE. The V gene end was trimmed by 5 bases and the J gene end by 5 bases; junction bases not matched to a gene: 10. This CDR3 has 15 amino acids. The CDR3 loop is CASRRDRGTGYGYTF. DNA for the CDR3: TGTGCCAGCAGACGAGACAGGGGGACGGGATATGGCTACACCTTC.

This clonotype appeared many times. The genes are TRBV14 and TRBJ2-4; tentatively, D is TRBD1 (5 bases). Germline V gene sequence: CDR1 SGHDN, CDR2 FVKESK. The CDR3 contains 14 residues. Trimming took 3 bases from V and 6 from J, leaving 12 bases between them. CDR3 amino acids: CASSQSDSLNIQYF. The CDR3 coding sequence is TGTGCCAGCAGCCAGAGCGACAGCTTAAACATTCAGTACTTC.

This clonotype was detected many times. The rearrangement joins TRBV5-8 to TRBJ1-4; the match to TRBD1 covers 8 bases. CDR3 length: 17 residues. Germline lookup yields CDR1 SGHTS and CDR2 YDEGEE. Unmatched junction bases numbered 9, after V lost 0 bases and J lost 5 bases. CDR3 region: CASSLGAGGEQNEKLFF. DNA for the CDR3: TGTGCCAGCAGCTTGGGGGCAGGGGGCGAGCAAAATGAAAAACTGTTTTTT.

At least ten counts were recorded for this clonotype. The V call is TRBV7-2, the J call TRBJ2-1; D tentatively reads TRBD1 or TRBD2 (5 bases each). Trimming pared 8 bases from V and 2 bases from J, leaving 16 bases between. CDR3 length: 15 residues. CDR1 is SGHTA, CDR2 FQGNSA, per germline. The CDR3 loop reads CASHQSRGAYNEQFF. The CDR3 DNA reads TGTGCCAGCCACCAATCGAGAGGGGCCTACAATGAGCAGTTCTTC. Full variable domain (remainder filled in from reference TRBV7-2 and TRBJ2-1): GAGVSQSPSNKVTEKGKDVELRCDPISGHTALYWYRQSLGQGLEFLIYFQGNSAPDKSGLPSDRFSAERTGGSVSTLTIQRTQQEDSAVYLCASHQSRGAYNEQFFGPGTRLTVL.

In this sample, this clonotype turned up a few times. J is TRBJ2-2 and V is TRBV7-2; D is ambiguous. The CDR3 spans 13 residues. Germline CDR1 reads SGHTA; CDR2 reads FQGNSA. Trimming took off 3 bases at V and 5 bases at J, with 7 bases between the two ends. CDR3 coding DNA: TGTGCCAGCAGCTTTTTCGGGACCGGGGAGCTGTTTTTT. Protein sequence: CASSFFGTGELFF.

This clonotype was seen many times. This sequence joins TRBV5-5 and TRBJ2-1; D is uncertain. V gave up 2 bases and J gave up 2 bases, with 14 bases separating them. From germline, CDR1 is SGHKS and CDR2 YYEKEE (reference sequence). This CDR3 has 16 amino acids. CDR3 residues: CASSFHLQRAYNEQFF. CDR3 DNA: TGTGCCAGCAGCTTCCACCTTCAGCGAGCCTACAATGAGCAGTTCTTC.

This clonotype was observed at least ten times. The genes are TRBV7-2 and TRBJ2-5; 10 bases agree with TRBD1. Trimming at V came to 3 bases and at J to 7 bases, leaving 5 bases not matched to a gene. The CDR3 covers 14 residues. Germline values: CDR1 SGHTA, CDR2 FQGNSA. This CDR3 reads CASSFGQGGRTQYF. CDR3 bases: TGTGCCAGCAGCTTCGGACAGGGGGGGAGGACCCAGTACTTC.

The sample holds many counts of this clonotype. The chain combines TRBV28 with TRBJ2-7; D unresolved. The CDR3 is made up of 14 amino acids. Trimming stripped 3 bases from V and 0 bases from J, with 9 bases between. Looked up from germline, CDR1 is MDHEN and CDR2 is SYDVKM. The CDR3: CASSFLGTSYEQYF. In nucleotides, the CDR3 is TGTGCCAGCAGTTTTCTAGGAACCTCCTACGAGCAGTACTTC.

Many counts were recorded for this clonotype. The V call is TRBV20-1, the J call TRBJ1-2; D is undetermined. Trimming removed 1 base at V and 4 bases at J, with 7 bases between. The CDR3 runs 12 residues. Germline loops: CDR1 DFQATT, CDR2 SNEGSKA (reference sequence). The chain's CDR3 is CSARVRTYGYTF. CDR3 DNA sequence: TGCAGTGCTAGAGTCCGGACCTATGGCTACACCTTC.

In this sample, this clonotype turned up many times. The J gene is TRBJ1-5, the V gene TRBV20-1; TRBD1 aligns across 9 bases. Germline CDR1 and CDR2: DFQATT and SNEGSKA (reference sequence). V shed 1 base, J shed 7 bases, and the junction held 2 bases outside the gene matches. There are 13 residues in the CDR3. For the CDR3, the DNA is TGCAGTGCTAGAGGCGACAGGGGGCAGCCCCAGCATTTT. Residues: CSARGDRGQPQHF.

The sample holds many counts of this clonotype. The chain carries TRBV7-9 and TRBJ1-2; TRBD1 matches at 7 bases. Trimming removed 5 bases from V and 3 bases from J; junction bases left unmatched: 6. The CDR3 has 14 amino acids. In germline, CDR1 is SEHNR, CDR2 FQNEAQ (reference sequence). CDR3: CASSKRQGYYGYTF. The CDR3 DNA is TGTGCCAGCAGCAAACGACAGGGTTACTATGGCTACACCTTC.

This clonotype was detected many times. The chain combines TRBV12-3 or TRBV12-4 with TRBJ1-1; possible D gene TRBD1, 6 bases. The V gene lost 7 bases and the J gene lost 0 bases, with 15 bases spanning the gap. The CDR3 covers 15 residues. The CDR3 loop is CASTKNTGLNTEAFF. The DNA of the CDR3 is TGTGCCAGCACCAAGAACACAGGGCTGAACACTGAAGCTTTCTTT.

This clonotype was picked up many times. V is TRBV5-1 and J is TRBJ2-1, with 9 nucleotides matching TRBD2. CDR3 length equals 16 residues. CDR1 and CDR2 from the germline V gene are SGHRS and YFSETQ. Germline trimming cut 3 bases from V and 7 bases from J; bases unmatched to any gene: 11. In nucleotides, the CDR3 is TGCGCCAGCAGCTCCGGGACTAGCTGGGATGGGAATGAGCAGTTCTTC. It specifies CASSSGTSWDGNEQFF.

V usage is TRBV6-5 and J usage is TRBJ2-7, with D tentatively TRBD2 (5 bases). The CDR3 is 13 residues long. V was shortened by 0 bases and J by 5 bases, with 8 bases between the two germline ends. The V gene's germline CDR1 is MNHEY and CDR2 SVGAGI. CDR3 nucleotides: TGTGCCAGCAGTTACTCGGACGGGAACGAGCAGTACTTC. As protein: CASSYSDGNEQYF.

This clonotype was seen many times. This rearrangement joins TRBV10-3 to TRBJ2-7; 7 bases agree with TRBD2. Germline assignment: CDR1 ENHRY and CDR2 SYGVKD. The CDR3 has 13 amino acids. With V trimmed by 8 bases and J by 1 base, 5 bases remained unmatched. The CDR3 here is CAIARGDSYEQYF. Here the CDR3 DNA reads TGTGCCATCGCCCGGGGGGATTCCTACGAGCAGTACTTC.